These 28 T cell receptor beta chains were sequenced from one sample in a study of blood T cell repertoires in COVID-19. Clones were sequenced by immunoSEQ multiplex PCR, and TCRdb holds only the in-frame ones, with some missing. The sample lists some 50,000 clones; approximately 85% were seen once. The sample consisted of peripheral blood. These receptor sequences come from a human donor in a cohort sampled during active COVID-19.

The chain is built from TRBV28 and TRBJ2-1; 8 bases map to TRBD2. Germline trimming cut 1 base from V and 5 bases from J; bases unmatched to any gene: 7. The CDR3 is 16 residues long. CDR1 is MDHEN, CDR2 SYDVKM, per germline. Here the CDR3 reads CASSLYGGRSNNEQFF. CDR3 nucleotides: TGTGCCAGCAGTTTATACGGCGGGAGGTCAAACAATGAGCAGTTCTTC.

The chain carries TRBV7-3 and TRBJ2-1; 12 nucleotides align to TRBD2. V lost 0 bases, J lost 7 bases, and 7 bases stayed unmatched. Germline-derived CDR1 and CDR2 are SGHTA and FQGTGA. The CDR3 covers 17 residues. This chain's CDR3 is CASSLTRTSGIRNEQFF. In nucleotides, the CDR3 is TGTGCCAGCAGCTTAACTCGGACTAGCGGGATACGTAATGAGCAGTTCTTC.

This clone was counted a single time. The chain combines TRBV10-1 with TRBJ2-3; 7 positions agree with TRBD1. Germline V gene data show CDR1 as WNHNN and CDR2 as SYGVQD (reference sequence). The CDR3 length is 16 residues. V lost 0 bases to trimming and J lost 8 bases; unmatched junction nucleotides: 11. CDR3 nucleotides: TGCGCCAGCAGTGAGTCGACAGGGCCTTATCCGCTTACGCAGTATTTT. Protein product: CASSESTGPYPLTQYF.

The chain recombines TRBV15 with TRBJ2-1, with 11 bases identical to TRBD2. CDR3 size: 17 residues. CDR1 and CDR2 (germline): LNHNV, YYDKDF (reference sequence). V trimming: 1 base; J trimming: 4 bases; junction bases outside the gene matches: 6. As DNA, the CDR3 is TGTGCCACCAGCAGAGGAGTGGGGACTAGCGGATACAATGAGCAGTTCTTC. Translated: CATSRGVGTSGYNEQFF.

CDR3 sequence (DNA): TGTGCCAGCACCGACAGGGGCAATCAGCCCCAGCATTTT. Its translation: CASTDRGNQPQHF. The V call is TRBV6-6, the J call TRBJ1-5; 7 nucleotides line up with TRBD1. Germline V gene data show CDR1 as MNHNY and CDR2 as SVGAGI (reference sequence). Trimming cost V 7 bases and J 2 bases; bases outside gene matches: 2. The CDR3 extends over 13 amino acids.

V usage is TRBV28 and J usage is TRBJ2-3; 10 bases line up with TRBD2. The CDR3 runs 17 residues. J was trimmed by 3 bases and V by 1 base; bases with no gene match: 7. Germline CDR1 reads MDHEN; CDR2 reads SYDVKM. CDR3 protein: CASSLFASGRRTDTQYF. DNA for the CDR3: TGTGCCAGCAGTTTATTTGCTAGCGGGAGAAGAACAGATACGCAGTATTTT. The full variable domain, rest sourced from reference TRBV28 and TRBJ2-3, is DVKVTQSSRYLVKRTGEKVFLECVQDMDHENMFWYRQDPGLGLRLIYFSYDVKMKEKGDIPEGYSVSREKKERFSLILESASTNQTSMYLCASSLFASGRRTDTQYFGPGTRLTVL.

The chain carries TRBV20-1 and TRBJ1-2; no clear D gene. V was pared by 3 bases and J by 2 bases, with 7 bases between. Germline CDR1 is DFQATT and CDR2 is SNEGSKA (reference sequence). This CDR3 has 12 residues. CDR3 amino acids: CSASSGNYGYTF. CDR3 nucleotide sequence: TGCAGTGCTAGTTCAGGCAACTATGGCTACACCTTC.

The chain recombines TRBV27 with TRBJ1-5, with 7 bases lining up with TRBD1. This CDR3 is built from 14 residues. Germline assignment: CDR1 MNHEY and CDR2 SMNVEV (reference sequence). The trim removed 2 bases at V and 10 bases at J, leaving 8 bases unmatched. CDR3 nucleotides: TGTGCCAGCAGTTTAAGCGACAGGGTCATCCCCCAGCATTTT. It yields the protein CASSLSDRVIPQHF.

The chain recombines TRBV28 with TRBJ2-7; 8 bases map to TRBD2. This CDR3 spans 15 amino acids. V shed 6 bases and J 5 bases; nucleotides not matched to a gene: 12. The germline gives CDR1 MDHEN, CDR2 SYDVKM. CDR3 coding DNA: TGTGCCAGCAGGGCCGGGACTAGTCTCCCCCACGAGCAGTACTTC. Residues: CASRAGTSLPHEQYF.

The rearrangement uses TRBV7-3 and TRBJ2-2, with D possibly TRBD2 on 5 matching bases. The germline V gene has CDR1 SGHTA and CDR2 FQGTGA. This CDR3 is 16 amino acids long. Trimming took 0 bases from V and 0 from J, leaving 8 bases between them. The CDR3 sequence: CASSLTSGTNTGELFF. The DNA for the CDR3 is TGTGCCAGCAGCTTAACCAGCGGAACGAACACCGGGGAGCTGTTTTTT. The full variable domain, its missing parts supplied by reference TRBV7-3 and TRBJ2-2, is GAGVSQTPSNKVTEKGKYVELRCDPISGHTALYWYRQSLGQGPEFLIYFQGTGAADDSGLPNDRFFAVRPEGSVSTLKIQRTERGDSAVYLCASSLTSGTNTGELFFGEGSRLTVL.

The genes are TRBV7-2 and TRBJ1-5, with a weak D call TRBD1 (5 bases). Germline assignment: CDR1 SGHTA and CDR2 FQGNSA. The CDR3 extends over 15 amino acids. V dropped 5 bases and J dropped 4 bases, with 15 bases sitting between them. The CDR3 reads CASSAGQGVNQPQHF. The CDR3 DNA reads TGTGCCAGCAGCGCAGGACAAGGGGTGAATCAGCCCCAGCATTTT.

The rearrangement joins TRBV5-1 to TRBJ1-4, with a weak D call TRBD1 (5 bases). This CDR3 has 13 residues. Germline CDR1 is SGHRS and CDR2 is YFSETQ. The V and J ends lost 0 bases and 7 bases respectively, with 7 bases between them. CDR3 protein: CASSLVGGEKLFF. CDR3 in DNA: TGCGCCAGCAGCTTGGTGGGGGGTGAAAAACTGTTTTTT.

DNA for the CDR3: TGTGCCAGCAGGGGTTCACAGGGAATATATGGCTACACCTTC. Its translation: CASRGSQGIYGYTF. This chain uses TRBV2 with TRBJ1-2; a weak D match, TRBD1 (6 bases). V was cut by 6 bases and J by 5 bases, with 16 bases left in between. CDR1 is SNHLY, CDR2 FYNNEI, per germline. The CDR3 spans 14 residues.

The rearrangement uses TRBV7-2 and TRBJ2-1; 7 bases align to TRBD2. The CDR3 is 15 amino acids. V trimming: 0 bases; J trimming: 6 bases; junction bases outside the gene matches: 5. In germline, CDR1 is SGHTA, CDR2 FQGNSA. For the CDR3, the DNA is TGTGCCAGCAGCTTAGCGAACGGGGGGTTCAATGAGCAGTTCTTC. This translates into CASSLANGGFNEQFF.

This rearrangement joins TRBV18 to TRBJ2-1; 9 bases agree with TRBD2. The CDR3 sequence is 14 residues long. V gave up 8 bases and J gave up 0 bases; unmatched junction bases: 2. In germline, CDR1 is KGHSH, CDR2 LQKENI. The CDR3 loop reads CASTTSGSYNEQFF. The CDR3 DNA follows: TGTGCCAGCACGACTAGCGGCTCCTACAATGAGCAGTTCTTC. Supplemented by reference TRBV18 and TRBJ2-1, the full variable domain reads NAGVMQNPRHLVRRRGQEARLRCSPMKGHSHVYWYRQLPEEGLKFMVYLQKENIIDESGMPKERFSAEFPKEGPSILRIQQVVRGDSAAYFCASTTSGSYNEQFFGPGTRLTVL.

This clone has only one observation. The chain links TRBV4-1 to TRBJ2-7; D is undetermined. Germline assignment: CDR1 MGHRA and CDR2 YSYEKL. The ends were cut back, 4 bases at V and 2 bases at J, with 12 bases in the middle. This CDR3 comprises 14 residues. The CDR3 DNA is TGCGCCAGCAGCCGAGAACCAACACCCTACGAGCAGTACTTC. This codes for CASSREPTPYEQYF.

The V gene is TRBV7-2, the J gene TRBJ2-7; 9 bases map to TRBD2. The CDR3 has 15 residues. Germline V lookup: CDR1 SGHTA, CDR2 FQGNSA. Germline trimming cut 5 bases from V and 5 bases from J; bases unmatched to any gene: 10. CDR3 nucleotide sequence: TGTGCCAGCAGCCGCTGGGTAGCGGGAGTAGACGAGCAGTACTTC. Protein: CASSRWVAGVDEQYF. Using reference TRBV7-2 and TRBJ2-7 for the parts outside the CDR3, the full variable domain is GAGVSQSPSNKVTEKGKDVELRCDPISGHTALYWYRQSLGQGLEFLIYFQGNSAPDKSGLPSDRFSAERTGGSVSTLTIQRTQQEDSAVYLCASSRWVAGVDEQYFGPGTRLTVT.

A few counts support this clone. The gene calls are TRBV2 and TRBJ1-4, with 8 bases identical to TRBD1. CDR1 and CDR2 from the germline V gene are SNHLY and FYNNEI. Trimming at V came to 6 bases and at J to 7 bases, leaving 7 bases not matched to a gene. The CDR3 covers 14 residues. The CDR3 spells CASSTDRVIEKLFF. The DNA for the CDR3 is TGTGCCAGCAGCACGGACAGGGTCATTGAAAAACTGTTTTTT.

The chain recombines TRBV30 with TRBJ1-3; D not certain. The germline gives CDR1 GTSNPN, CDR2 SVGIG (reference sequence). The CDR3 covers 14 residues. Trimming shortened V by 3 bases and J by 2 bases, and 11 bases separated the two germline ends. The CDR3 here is CAWRREPAGNTIYF. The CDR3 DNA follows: TGTGCCTGGAGACGGGAGCCAGCTGGAAACACCATATATTTT.

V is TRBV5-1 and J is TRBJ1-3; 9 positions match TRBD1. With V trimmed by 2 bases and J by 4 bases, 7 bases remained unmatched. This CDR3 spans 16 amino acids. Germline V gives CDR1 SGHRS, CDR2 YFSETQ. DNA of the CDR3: TGCGCCAGCAGCTTCGCAGGGACAGGGTTAGGAAACACCATATATTTT. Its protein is CASSFAGTGLGNTIYF.

Here the CDR3 DNA reads TGCAGCGTTTACCGGGACAGTCCTCACTGGGGGACTGAAGCTTTCTTT. It specifies CSVYRDSPHWGTEAFF. The chain employs TRBV29-1 and TRBJ1-1, with 7 bases that match TRBD1. The CDR3 runs 16 residues. The V segment lost 5 bases and the J segment 5 bases; nucleotides outside the gene matches: 17. In germline, CDR1 is SQVTM, CDR2 ANQGSEA.

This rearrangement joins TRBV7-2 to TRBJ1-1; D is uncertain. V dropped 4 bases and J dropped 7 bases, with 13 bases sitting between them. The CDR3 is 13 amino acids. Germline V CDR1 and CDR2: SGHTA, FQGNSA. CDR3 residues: CASSSDPQFEAFF. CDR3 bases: TGTGCCAGCAGCTCAGATCCCCAATTTGAAGCTTTCTTT.

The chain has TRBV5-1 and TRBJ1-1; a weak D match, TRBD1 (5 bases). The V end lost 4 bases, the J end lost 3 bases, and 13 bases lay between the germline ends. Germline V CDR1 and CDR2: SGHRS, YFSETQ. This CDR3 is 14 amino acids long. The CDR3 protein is CASSRIGGDTEAFF. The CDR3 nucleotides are TGCGCCAGCAGCCGCATTGGGGGGGACACTGAAGCTTTCTTT.

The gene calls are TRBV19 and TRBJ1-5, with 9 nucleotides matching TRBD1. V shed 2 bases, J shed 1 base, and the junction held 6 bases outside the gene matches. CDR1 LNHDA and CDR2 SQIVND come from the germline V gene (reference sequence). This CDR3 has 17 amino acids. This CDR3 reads CASSISGTGTSNQPQHF. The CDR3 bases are TGTGCCAGTAGTATATCCGGGACAGGGACGAGCAATCAGCCCCAGCATTTT.

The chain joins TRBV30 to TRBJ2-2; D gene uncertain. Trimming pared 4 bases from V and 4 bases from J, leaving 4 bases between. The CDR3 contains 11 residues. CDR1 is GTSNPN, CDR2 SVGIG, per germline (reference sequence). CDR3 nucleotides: TGTGCCTGGATTCGCACCGGGGAGCTGTTTTTT. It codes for CAWIRTGELFF.

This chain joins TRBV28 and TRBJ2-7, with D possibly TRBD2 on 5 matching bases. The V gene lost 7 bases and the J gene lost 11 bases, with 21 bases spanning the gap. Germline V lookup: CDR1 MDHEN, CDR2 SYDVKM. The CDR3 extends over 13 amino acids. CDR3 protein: CASTTRGISWEYF. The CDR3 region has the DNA TGTGCCAGCACTACACGAGGGATCTCATGGGAGTACTTC.

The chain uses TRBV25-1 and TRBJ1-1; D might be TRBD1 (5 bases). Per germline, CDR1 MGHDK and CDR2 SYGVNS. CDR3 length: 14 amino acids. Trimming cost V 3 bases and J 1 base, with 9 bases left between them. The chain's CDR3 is CASSDLQGNTEAFF. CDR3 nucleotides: TGTGCCAGCAGTGATTTGCAGGGGAACACTGAAGCTTTCTTT.

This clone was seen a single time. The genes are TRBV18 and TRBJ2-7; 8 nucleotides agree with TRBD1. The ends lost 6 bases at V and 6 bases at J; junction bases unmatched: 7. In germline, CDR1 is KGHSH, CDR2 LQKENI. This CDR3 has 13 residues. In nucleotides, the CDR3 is TGTGCCAGCTCGCAGGGACAGGCTGTCGAGCAGTACTTC. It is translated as CASSQGQAVEQYF.